The rows below give T cell receptor beta chains drawn from one sample of a study of cytomegalovirus exposure and HLA in healthy donors. Profiled with immunoSEQ multiplex PCR; TCRdb holds only in-frame clones, not every one. The record lists approximately 80,000 clones, of which the ten most abundant hold 1% to 1.4%. The sample comprised PBMCs. Receptor source: a woman aged 25 to 45 in good health and CMV-seronegative. Each CDR3 is given with its conserved first and last residue. D genes are given only for firm matches.

v_gene,d_gene,j_gene,CDR3nt,CDR3aa
TRBV7-9,TRBD1,TRBJ1-1,TGTGCCAGCAGCACCGACAGGGCGGTAACTGAAGCTTTCTTT,CASSTDRAVTEAFF
TRBV6-1,.,TRBJ1-2,TGTGCCAGCAGTGTGGAGGGGCGGAACTATGGCTACACCTTC,CASSVEGRNYGYTF
TRBV5-1,.,TRBJ1-1,TGCGCCAGCAGCTTGGAGACCAGGGACACTGAAGCTTTCTTT,CASSLETRDTEAFF
TRBV5-6,TRBD2,TRBJ2-5,TGTGCCAGCAGCTCCCACCTTCTAGCGGGGGGAAGCGCAGGGACCCAGTACTTC,CASSSHLLAGGSAGTQYF
TRBV6-6,TRBD1,TRBJ1-3,TGTGCCAGCGCCCAGGGGGGAGTTGGAAACACCATATATTTT,CASAQGGVGNTIYF
TRBV5-6,TRBD1,TRBJ1-1,TGTGCCAGCAGCCCCCTGAGGGGGCGGAACACTGAAGCTTTCTTT,CASSPLRGRNTEAFF
TRBV19,.,TRBJ1-1,TGTGCCAGTAGTATATCTGGCCAGAACACTGAAGCTTTCTTT,CASSISGQNTEAFF
TRBV5-6,TRBD2,TRBJ2-1,TGTGCCAGCAGCTTGGATCGACTAGCGGGAGTCGAGCAGTTCTTC,CASSLDRLAGVEQFF
TRBV7-9,TRBD1,TRBJ1-1,TGTGCCAGCAGCATCGGGACAGGGAGCACTGAAGCTTTCTTT,CASSIGTGSTEAFF
TRBV2,.,TRBJ2-5,TGTGCCAGCAGTGAAGGTCTCGGTGTGGAGACCCAGTACTTC,CASSEGLGVETQYF
TRBV5-5,TRBD1,TRBJ1-6,TGTGCCAGCAGCCCCCGACAGGGGGATTCACCCCTCCACTTT,CASSPRQGDSPLHF
TRBV13,TRBD2,TRBJ2-5,TGTGCCAGCAGCTTGAGCGGGGGTGAGGAGACCCAGTACTTC,CASSLSGGEETQYF
TRBV5-1,TRBD2,TRBJ2-5,TGCGCCAGCAGCTCACTCTTGGGGGGAGGGGAGACCCAGTACTTC,CASSSLLGGGETQYF
TRBV6-1,.,TRBJ2-5,TGTGCCTCCGAAGTGAGGGGGAAAGAGACCCAGTACTTC,CASEVRGKETQYF
TRBV5-4,.,TRBJ2-4,TGTGCCAGCAGCTTAGGACAATTAAAAAACATTCAGTACTTC,CASSLGQLKNIQYF
TRBV7-8,.,TRBJ2-1,TGTGCCAGCAGCTTAAATCAGTTCAGGGAGGTTGAGCAGTTCTTC,CASSLNQFREVEQFF
TRBV6-5,TRBD1,TRBJ2-3,TGTGCCAGCAGCCAGGGACAGCACACAGATACGCAGTATTTT,CASSQGQHTDTQYF
TRBV4-2,TRBD1,TRBJ1-3,TGTGCCAGCAGCCCGGACAGGGGGCGGGGAAACACCATATATTTT,CASSPDRGRGNTIYF
TRBV30,.,TRBJ1-4,TGTGCCTACAACGGGGGTAATAATGAAAAACTGTTTTTT,CAYNGGNNEKLFF
TRBV11-1,.,TRBJ2-1,TGTGCCAGCAGCTTAGGGGGCGGACAACTCAATGAGCAGTTCTTC,CASSLGGGQLNEQFF
TRBV29-1,.,TRBJ1-1,TGCAGCGTTCGACTATACACTGAAGCTTTCTTT,CSVRLYTEAFF
TRBV19,.,TRBJ1-5,TGTGCCAGTAGTATCAAAATTTCAGGGGATAGCAATCAGCCCCAGCATTTT,CASSIKISGDSNQPQHF
TRBV5-8,TRBD1,TRBJ2-2,TGTGCCAGCAGCTTCCCGGGACAGGGGGTTACCGGGGAGCTGTTTTTT,CASSFPGQGVTGELFF
TRBV9,TRBD1,TRBJ2-2,TGTGCCAGCAGCGTAGATGGGGGACAGTATAACACCGGGGAGCTGTTTTTT,CASSVDGGQYNTGELFF
TRBV6-1,.,TRBJ2-5,TGTGCCAGCACCCGGGGGAACCACGGAGAGACCCAGTACTTC,CASTRGNHGETQYF
TRBV10-2,.,TRBJ1-1,TGCGCCAGCAGCCCGCGGGGCGCAACTGGGGCCGATGAAGCTTTCTTT,CASSPRGATGADEAFF
TRBV4-2,TRBD1,TRBJ2-7,TGTGCCAGCAGCCAAGATCGGGGACAGGGGGAGTCCTACGAGCAGTACTTC,CASSQDRGQGESYEQYF
TRBV6-5,.,TRBJ1-1,TGTGCCAGCGGCCTCAGGGCTGGGGAAGCTTTCTTT,CASGLRAGEAFF
TRBV2,TRBD1,TRBJ2-7,TGTGCCAGCTCCGGGGTGTCAGGGGGCAACTACGAGCAGTACTTC,CASSGVSGGNYEQYF
TRBV30,.,TRBJ1-5,TGTGCCTGGAGTGGGGGGAGGGCTCAGCCCCAGCATTTT,CAWSGGRAQPQHF
TRBV30,.,TRBJ1-2,TGTGCCTGGGCGAAGGGGTCAGCCTCCCGCTATGGCTACACCTTC,CAWAKGSASRYGYTF
TRBV2,.,TRBJ1-1,TGTGCCAGCAGTGAAGGGTTGGGAGATTTCTTT,CASSEGLGDFF
TRBV10-2,.,TRBJ2-7,TGCGCCAGCAGTGAGAGGCAGAAGGAGGGGCAGTACTTC,CASSERQKEGQYF
TRBV6-6,TRBD1,TRBJ1-1,TGTGCCAGCAGTGGGGGGACAGTGAACACTGAAGCTTTCTTT,CASSGGTVNTEAFF
TRBV4-1,.,TRBJ2-2,TGCGCCAGCAGCCAAGTGGGGGGGAACACCGGGGAGCTGTTTTTT,CASSQVGGNTGELFF
TRBV5-1,TRBD1,TRBJ1-2,TGCGCCAGCAGCTTGGGGACAGGGGGCGTCCCAAACTATGGCTACACCTTC,CASSLGTGGVPNYGYTF
TRBV5-5,.,TRBJ1-2,TGTGCCAGCAGCTGGGGGGGGGACTATGGCTACACCTTC,CASSWGGDYGYTF
TRBV2,TRBD1,TRBJ1-5,TGTGCCAGCAACCTACAGGGGGGAAATCAGCCCCAGCATTTT,CASNLQGGNQPQHF
TRBV14,TRBD2,TRBJ2-3,TGTGCCAGCAGCCAACGCGGGAGGGCTTCAGATACGCAGTATTTT,CASSQRGRASDTQYF
TRBV27,.,TRBJ2-3,TGTGCCAGCAGTCGAGGGGATACGCAGTATTTT,CASSRGDTQYF
TRBV6-5,TRBD1,TRBJ1-2,TGTGCCAGCAGTCTCTCTCGACAGGGAATCTATGGCTACACCTTC,CASSLSRQGIYGYTF
TRBV30,.,TRBJ1-1,TGTGCCGCTGGGCACCAGAACACTGAAGCTTTCTTT,CAAGHQNTEAFF
TRBV13,.,TRBJ2-5,TGTGCCAGCAGCTTAAAAGCACCTTATGGCCAAGAGACCCAGTACTTC,CASSLKAPYGQETQYF
TRBV7-9,.,TRBJ2-1,TGTGCCAGCAGCTTAGGCCCCCTTGGTCGCGGGGACAATGAGCAGTTCTTC,CASSLGPLGRGDNEQFF
TRBV5-6,TRBD2,TRBJ2-1,TGTGCCAGCGACCTACTAGCGGGGGGGCCCAATGAGCAGTTCTTC,CASDLLAGGPNEQFF
TRBV29-1,TRBD2,TRBJ2-6,TGCAGCGCTCTCGTAGCGGGAGTGTCGGGGGCCAACGTCCTGACTTTC,CSALVAGVSGANVLTF
TRBV30,.,TRBJ1-2,TGTGCCTGGAGTCCTCCCAGGCCAAACTATGGCTACACCTTC,CAWSPPRPNYGYTF
TRBV25-1,.,TRBJ1-2,TGTGCCAGCAGTGAATATACAGGCTACGGCTACACCTTC,CASSEYTGYGYTF
TRBV25-1,TRBD2,TRBJ2-3,TGTGCCAGCAGTGACGTTGGGGGAGGGCCCGATACGCAGTATTTT,CASSDVGGGPDTQYF
TRBV30,TRBD1,TRBJ1-4,TGTGCCTGGACGGCAGGGGGGAATGAAAAACTGTTTTTT,CAWTAGGNEKLFF
TRBV7-6,.,TRBJ1-2,TGTGCCAGCAGCCCCCTACCAGGTCTCGCCTATGGCTACACCTTC,CASSPLPGLAYGYTF
TRBV5-1,TRBD2,TRBJ2-2,TGCGCCAGCAGCCTACTAGCGGCTAACACCGGGGAGCTGTTTTTT,CASSLLAANTGELFF
TRBV7-9,TRBD2,TRBJ2-3,TGTGCCAGCAGCTTACTTTTAGCGGGGGTATCAGATACGCAGTATTTT,CASSLLLAGVSDTQYF